This TCR beta chain was captured in a study of B cell selection in AIRE deficiency. Study-wide points: Patient Tconv cells held around a third of Treg sequences shared by healthy donors.

Using immunoSEQ multiplex PCR, the repertoire was profiled, and TCRdb retains in-frame clones only, with some absent. The sample consists of tens of thousands of clones, around nine tenths of them appearing once. The germline gives CDR1 MNHNS, CDR2 SASEGT. Germline trimming cut 7 bases from V and 3 bases from J; bases unmatched to any gene: 6. This CDR3 has 14 amino acids. Sorted regulatory T cells were CD4-positive, CD25-high and CD127-low or negative. This clone is a singleton in its sample. Its specificity is not known. This sequence was found in a human donor in good health. The chain uses TRBV6-1 and TRBJ2-1; 7 bases line up with TRBD1. Sequencing was done on a sample of CD4+CD25+ Tregs sorted from PBMCs. The CDR3: CASTRTGLYNEQFF. DNA of the CDR3: TGTGCCAGCACCCGGACAGGCCTCTACAATGAGCAGTTCTTC.